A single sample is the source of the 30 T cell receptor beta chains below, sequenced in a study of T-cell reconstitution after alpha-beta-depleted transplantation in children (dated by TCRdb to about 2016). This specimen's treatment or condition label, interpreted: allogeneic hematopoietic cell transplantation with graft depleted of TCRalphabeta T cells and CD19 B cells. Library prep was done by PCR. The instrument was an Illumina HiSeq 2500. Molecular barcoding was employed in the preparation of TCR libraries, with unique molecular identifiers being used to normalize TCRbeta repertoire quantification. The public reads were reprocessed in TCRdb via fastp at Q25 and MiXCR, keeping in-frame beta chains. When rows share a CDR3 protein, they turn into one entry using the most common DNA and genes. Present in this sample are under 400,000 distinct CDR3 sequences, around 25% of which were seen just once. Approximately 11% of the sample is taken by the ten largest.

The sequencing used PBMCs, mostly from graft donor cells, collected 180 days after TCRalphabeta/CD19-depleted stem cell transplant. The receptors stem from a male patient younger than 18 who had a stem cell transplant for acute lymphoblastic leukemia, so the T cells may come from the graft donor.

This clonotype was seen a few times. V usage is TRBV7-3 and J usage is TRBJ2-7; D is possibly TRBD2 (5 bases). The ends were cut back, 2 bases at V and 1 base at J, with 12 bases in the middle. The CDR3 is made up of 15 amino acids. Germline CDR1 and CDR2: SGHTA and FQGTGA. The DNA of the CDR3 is TGTGCCAGCAGCTTATGGCCGGACTGGTCCTACGAGCAGTACTTC. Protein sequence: CASSLWPDWSYEQYF. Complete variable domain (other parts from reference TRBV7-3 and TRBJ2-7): GAGVSQTPSNKVTEKGKYVELRCDPISGHTALYWYRQSLGQGPEFLIYFQGTGAADDSGLPNDRFFAVRPEGSVSTLKIQRTERGDSAVYLCASSLWPDWSYEQYFGPGTRLTVT.

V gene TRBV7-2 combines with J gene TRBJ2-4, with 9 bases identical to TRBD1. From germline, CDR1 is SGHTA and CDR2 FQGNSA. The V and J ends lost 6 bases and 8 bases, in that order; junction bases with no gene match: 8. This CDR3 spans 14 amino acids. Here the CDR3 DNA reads TGTGCCAGCAGGGATTGGGACAGGGACGACATTCAGTACTTC. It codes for CASRDWDRDDIQYF.

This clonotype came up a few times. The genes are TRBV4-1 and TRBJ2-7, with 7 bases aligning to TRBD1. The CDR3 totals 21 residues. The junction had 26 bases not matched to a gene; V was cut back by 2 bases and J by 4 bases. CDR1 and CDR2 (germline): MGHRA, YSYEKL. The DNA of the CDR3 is TGCGCCAGCAGCCAACCCCCACTGACAGGGATAGGTAGTGGGGCCTTTTACGAGCAGTACTTC. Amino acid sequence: CASSQPPLTGIGSGAFYEQYF.

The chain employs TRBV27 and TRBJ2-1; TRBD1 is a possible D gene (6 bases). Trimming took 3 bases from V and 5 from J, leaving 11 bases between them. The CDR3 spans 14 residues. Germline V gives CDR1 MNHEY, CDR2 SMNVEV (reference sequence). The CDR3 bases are TGTGCCAGCAGTTTCAGGGGCGCCCACAATGAGCAGTTCTTC. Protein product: CASSFRGAHNEQFF.

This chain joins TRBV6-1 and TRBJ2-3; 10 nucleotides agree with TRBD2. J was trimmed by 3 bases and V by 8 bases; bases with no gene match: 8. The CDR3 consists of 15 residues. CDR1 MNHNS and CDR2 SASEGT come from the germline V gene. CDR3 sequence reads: CASRQIAGGTDTQYF. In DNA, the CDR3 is TGTGCCAGCCGACAGATAGCGGGAGGAACAGATACGCAGTATTTT.

As DNA, the CDR3 is TGTGCCATCAGCCGACAGCCTAACACAGATACGCAGTATTTT. Translating it yields CAISRQPNTDTQYF. The chain recombines TRBV10-3 with TRBJ2-3, with a tentative D call TRBD1 (5 bases). CDR1 and CDR2 from the germline V gene are ENHRY and SYGVKD. V lost 6 bases, J lost 2 bases, and 12 bases lay in between. The CDR3 length is 14 residues.

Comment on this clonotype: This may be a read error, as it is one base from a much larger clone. The CDR3 DNA is TGTGCCAGCATCGGGTTCCCTGGGAATGAGCAGTTCTTC. It translates to CASIGFPGNEQFF. J is TRBJ2-1 and V is TRBV12-3 or TRBV12-4; D not certain. V was trimmed by 7 bases and J by 7 bases, leaving 14 bases between them. The CDR3 covers 13 residues.

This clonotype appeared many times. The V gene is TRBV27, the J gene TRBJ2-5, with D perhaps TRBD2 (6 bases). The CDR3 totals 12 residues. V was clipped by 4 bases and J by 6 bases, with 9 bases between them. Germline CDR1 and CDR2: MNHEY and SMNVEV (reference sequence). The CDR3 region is CASSSLAKTQYF. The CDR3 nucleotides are TGTGCCAGCAGTTCTCTAGCGAAGACCCAGTACTTC.

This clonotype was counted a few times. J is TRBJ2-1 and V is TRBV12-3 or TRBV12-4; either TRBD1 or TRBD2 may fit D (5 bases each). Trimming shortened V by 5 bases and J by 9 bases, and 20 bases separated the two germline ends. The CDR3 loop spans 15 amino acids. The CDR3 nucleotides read TGTGCCAGCAGTGGGACCCCGTATTTGTCCGGTGAGCAGTTCTTC. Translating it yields CASSGTPYLSGEQFF.

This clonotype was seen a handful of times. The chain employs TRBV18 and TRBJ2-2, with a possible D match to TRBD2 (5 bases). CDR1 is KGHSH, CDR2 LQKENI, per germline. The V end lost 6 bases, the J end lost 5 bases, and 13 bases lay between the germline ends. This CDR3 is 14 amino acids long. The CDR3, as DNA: TGTGCCAGCTCCAAAGAAACGGGGACCGGGGAGCTGTTTTTT. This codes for CASSKETGTGELFF.

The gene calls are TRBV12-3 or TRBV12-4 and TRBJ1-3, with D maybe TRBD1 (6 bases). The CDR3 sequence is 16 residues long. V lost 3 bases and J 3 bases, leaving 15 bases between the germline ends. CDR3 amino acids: CASSFYAGALGNTIYF. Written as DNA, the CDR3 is TGTGCCAGCAGTTTTTACGCGGGGGCGCTTGGAAACACCATATATTTT.

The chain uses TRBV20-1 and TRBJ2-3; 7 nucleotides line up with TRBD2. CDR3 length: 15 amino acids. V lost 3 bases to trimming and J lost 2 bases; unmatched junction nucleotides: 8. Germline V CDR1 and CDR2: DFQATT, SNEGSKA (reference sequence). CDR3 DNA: TGCAGTGCTAGGGACCCAGCGGGGTCCACAGATACGCAGTATTTT. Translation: CSARDPAGSTDTQYF.

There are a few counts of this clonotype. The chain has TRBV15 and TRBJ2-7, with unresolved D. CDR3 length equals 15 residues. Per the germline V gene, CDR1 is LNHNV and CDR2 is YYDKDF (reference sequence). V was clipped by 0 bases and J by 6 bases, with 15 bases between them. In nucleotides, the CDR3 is TGTGCCACCAGCAGAGATGGTCCCCGGTTGGGCGAGCAGTACTTC. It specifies CATSRDGPRLGEQYF.

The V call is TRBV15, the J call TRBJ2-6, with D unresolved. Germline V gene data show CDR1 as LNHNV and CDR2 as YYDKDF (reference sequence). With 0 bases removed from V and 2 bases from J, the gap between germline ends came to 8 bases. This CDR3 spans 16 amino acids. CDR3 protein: CATSRDLGTGANVLTF. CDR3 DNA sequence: TGTGCCACCAGCAGAGATTTGGGGACTGGGGCCAACGTCCTGACTTTC.

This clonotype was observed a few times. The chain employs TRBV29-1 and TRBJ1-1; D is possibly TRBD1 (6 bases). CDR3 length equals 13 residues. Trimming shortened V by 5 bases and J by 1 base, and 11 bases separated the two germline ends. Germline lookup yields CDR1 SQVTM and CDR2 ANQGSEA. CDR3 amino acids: CSVPGEGNTEAFF. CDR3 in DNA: TGCAGCGTTCCAGGGGAGGGGAACACTGAAGCTTTCTTT. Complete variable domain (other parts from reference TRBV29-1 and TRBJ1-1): SAVISQKPSRDICQRGTSLTIQCQVDSQVTMMFWYRQQPGQSLTLIATANQGSEATYESGFVIDKFPISRPNLTFSTLTVSNMSPEDSSIYLCSVPGEGNTEAFFGQGTRLTVV.

The CDR3 sequence: CASSYWGRAQETQYF. The CDR3 DNA reads TGTGCCAGCAGTTACTGGGGACGGGCTCAAGAGACCCAGTACTTC. V and J are TRBV6-2 or TRBV6-3 and TRBJ2-5; D may be TRBD1 or TRBD2 (5 bases each). Germline V gene lookup returns CDR1 MNHEY and CDR2 SVGEGT. The V gene lost 1 base and the J gene lost 2 bases, with 11 bases spanning the gap. This CDR3 contains 15 residues.

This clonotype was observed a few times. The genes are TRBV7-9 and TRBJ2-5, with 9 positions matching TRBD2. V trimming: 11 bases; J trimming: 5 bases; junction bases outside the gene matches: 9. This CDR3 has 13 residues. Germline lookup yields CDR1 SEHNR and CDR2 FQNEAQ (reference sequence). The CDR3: CAGISGSSETQYF. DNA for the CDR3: TGTGCCGGGATTAGCGGGAGTAGCGAGACCCAGTACTTC.

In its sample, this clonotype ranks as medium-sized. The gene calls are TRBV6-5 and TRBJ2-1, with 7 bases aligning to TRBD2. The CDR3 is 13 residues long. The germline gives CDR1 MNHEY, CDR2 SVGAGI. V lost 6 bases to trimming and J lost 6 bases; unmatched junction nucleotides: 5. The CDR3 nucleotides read TGTGCCAGCAGATGGACTAGGACCAATGAGCAGTTCTTC. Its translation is CASRWTRTNEQFF.

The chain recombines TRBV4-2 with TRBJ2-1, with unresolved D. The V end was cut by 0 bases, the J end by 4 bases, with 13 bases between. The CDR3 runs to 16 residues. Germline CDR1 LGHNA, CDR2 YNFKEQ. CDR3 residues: CASSQDQGRIYNEQFF. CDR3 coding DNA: TGTGCCAGCAGCCAAGATCAAGGCCGGATTTACAATGAGCAGTTCTTC.

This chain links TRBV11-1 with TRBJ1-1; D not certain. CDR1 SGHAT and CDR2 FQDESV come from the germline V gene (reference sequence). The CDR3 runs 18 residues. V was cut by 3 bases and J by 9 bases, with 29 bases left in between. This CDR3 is CASSFLKVQDLGRGKAFF. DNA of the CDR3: TGTGCCAGCAGCTTCCTAAAGGTGCAGGATTTAGGGAGAGGTAAAGCTTTCTTT.

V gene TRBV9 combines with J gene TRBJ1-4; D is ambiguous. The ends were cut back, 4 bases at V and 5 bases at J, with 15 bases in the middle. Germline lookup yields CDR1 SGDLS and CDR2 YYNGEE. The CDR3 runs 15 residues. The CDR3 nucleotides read TGTGCCAGCAGCCACCTAGGGTCGGGGAATGAAAAACTGTTTTTT. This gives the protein CASSHLGSGNEKLFF. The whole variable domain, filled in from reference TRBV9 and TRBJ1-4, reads DSGVTQTPKHLITATGQRVTLRCSPRSGDLSVYWYQQSLDQGLQFLIQYYNGEERAKGNILERFSAQQFPDLHSELNLSSLELGDSALYFCASSHLGSGNEKLFFGSGTQLSVL.

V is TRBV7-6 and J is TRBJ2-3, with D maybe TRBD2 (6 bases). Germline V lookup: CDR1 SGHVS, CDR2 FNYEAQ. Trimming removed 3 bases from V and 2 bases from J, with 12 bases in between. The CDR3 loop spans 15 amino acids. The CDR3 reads CASSFGGGLTDTQYF. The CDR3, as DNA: TGTGCCAGCAGCTTCGGCGGAGGGCTCACAGATACGCAGTATTTT.

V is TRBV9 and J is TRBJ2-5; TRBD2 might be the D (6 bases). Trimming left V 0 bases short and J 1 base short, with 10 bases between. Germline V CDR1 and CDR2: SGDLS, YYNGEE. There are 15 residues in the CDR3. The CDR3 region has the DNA TGTGCCAGCAGCGTAGGTTATAGCGGCCAAGAGACCCAGTACTTC. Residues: CASSVGYSGQETQYF.

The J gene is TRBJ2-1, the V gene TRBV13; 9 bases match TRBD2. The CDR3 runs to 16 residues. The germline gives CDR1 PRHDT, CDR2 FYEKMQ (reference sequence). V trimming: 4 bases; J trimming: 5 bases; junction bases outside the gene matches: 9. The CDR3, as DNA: TGTGCCAGCAGCTCCAGCGGGAGGAGTTCCCACAATGAGCAGTTCTTC. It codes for CASSSSGRSSHNEQFF.

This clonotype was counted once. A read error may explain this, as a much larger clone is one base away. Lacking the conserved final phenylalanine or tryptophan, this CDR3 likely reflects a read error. The CDR3 protein is CSVEVGGSGNQPQHL. The CDR3 DNA follows: TGCAGCGTTGAAGTGGGGGGCAGTGGCAATCAGCCCCAGCATTTA. V usage is TRBV29-1 and J usage is TRBJ1-5, with a tentative D call TRBD1 (6 bases). CDR1 is SQVTM, CDR2 ANQGSEA, per germline. V was pared by 1 base and J by 2 bases, with 12 bases between. This CDR3 comprises 15 residues.

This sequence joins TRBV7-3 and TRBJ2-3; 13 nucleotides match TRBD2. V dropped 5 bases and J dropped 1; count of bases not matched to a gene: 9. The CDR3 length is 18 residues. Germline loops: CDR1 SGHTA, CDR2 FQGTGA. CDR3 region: CASSPYGTSGMGTDTQYF. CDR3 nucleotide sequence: TGTGCCAGCAGCCCATACGGGACTAGCGGGATGGGCACAGATACGCAGTATTTT. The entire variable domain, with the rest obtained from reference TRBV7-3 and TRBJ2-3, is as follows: GAGVSQTPSNKVTEKGKYVELRCDPISGHTALYWYRQSLGQGPEFLIYFQGTGAADDSGLPNDRFFAVRPEGSVSTLKIQRTERGDSAVYLCASSPYGTSGMGTDTQYFGPGTRLTVL.

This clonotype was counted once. CDR3 in amino acids: CASFRGGGRAYNEQFF. In nucleotides, the CDR3 is TGTGCCAGCTTCCGGGGGGGAGGGAGAGCCTACAATGAGCAGTTCTTC. The chain links TRBV7-8 to TRBJ2-1, with TRBD2 identical over 8 bases. This CDR3 contains 16 residues. V dropped 8 bases and J dropped 2; count of bases not matched to a gene: 11. Germline values: CDR1 SGHVS, CDR2 FQNEAQ.

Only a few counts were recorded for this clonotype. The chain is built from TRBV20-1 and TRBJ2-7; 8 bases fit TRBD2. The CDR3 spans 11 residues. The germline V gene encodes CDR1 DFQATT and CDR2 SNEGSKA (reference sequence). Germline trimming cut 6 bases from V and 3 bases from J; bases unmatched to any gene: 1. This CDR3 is CSAAGGYEQYF. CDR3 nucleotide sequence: TGCAGTGCGGCGGGAGGCTACGAGCAGTACTTC.

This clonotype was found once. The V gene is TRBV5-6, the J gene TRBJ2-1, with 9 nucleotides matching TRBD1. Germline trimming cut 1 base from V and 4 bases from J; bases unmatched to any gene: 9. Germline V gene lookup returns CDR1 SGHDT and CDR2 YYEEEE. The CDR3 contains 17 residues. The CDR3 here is CASSLPLGTGMYNEQFF. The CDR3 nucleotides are TGTGCCAGCAGCTTGCCGTTAGGGACAGGGATGTACAATGAGCAGTTCTTC. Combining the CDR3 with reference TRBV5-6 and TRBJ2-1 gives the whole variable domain DAGVTQSPTHLIKTRGQQVTLRCSPKSGHDTVSWYQQALGQGPQFIFQYYEEEERQRGNFPDRFSGHQFPNYSSELNVNALLLGDSALYLCASSLPLGTGMYNEQFFGPGTRLTVL.

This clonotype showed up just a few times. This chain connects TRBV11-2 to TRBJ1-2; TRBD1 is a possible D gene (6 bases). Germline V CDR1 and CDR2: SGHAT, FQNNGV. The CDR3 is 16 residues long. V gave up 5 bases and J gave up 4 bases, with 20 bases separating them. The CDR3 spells CASSPSGDRLFYGYTF. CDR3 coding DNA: TGTGCCAGCAGCCCCTCTGGAGACAGGCTTTTCTATGGCTACACCTTC.